This T cell receptor (beta chain) was sequenced during a study of T-cell memory formation after mild COVID-19. The table lists this clonotype with a few counts. Its specificity is unknown. Germline loops: CDR1 SQVTM, CDR2 ANQGSEA. V dropped 3 bases and J dropped 4 bases, with 21 bases sitting between them. The CDR3 spans 16 residues. Study-wide results and caveats: Some SARS-CoV-2-responding clones were already detected in memory before infection. Clones contracting across day 15 to 85 had a balanced CD4/CD8 profile; later expanding clones leaned CD4+.

5'RACE with constant-segment primers built TCRalpha and TCRbeta cDNA libraries with UMIs. TCRdb itself ran the 5' RACE reads through MiXCR, one entry per CDR3 protein. The sample lists 350,000 to 450,000 distinct CDR3 sequences; 24% were seen once. This TCR came from an adult woman who had mild COVID-19 (a few samples of this study predate the infection). Cell type and time point are not known. This rearrangement joins TRBV29-1 to TRBJ1-1; TRBD1 is a possible D gene (5 bases). The source material was PBMCs or a T cell subset sorted from them (not recorded which). The CDR3 loop is CSVEEGLGVERTEAFF. The CDR3, as DNA: TGCAGCGTTGAGGAAGGGTTGGGGGTCGAACGCACTGAAGCTTTCTTT. Looking up the rest from reference TRBV29-1 and TRBJ1-1 gives the full variable domain: SAVISQKPSRDICQRGTSLTIQCQVDSQVTMMFWYRQQPGQSLTLIATANQGSEATYESGFVIDKFPISRPNLTFSTLTVSNMSPEDSSIYLCSVEEGLGVERTEAFFGQGTRLTVV.